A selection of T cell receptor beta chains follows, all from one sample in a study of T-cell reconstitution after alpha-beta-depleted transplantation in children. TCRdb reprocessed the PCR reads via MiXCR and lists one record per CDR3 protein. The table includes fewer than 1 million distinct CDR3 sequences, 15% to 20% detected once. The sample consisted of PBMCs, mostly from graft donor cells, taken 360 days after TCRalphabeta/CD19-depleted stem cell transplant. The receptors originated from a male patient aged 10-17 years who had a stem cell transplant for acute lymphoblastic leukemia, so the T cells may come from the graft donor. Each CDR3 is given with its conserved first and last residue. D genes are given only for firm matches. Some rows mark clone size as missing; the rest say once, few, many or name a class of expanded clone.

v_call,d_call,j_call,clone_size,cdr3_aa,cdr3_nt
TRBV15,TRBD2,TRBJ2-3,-,CATSRGLTSGRAGPDTQYF,TGTGCCACCAGCAGAGGATTGACTAGCGGGAGGGCGGGCCCAGATACGCAGTATTTT
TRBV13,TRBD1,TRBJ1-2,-,CASSLAAGGFGYTF,TGTGCCAGCAGCTTAGCGGCAGGGGGCTTTGGCTACACCTTC
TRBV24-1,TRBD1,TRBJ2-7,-,CATSDSRTGIFYEQYF,TGTGCCACCAGTGATTCAAGGACAGGAATCTTCTACGAGCAGTACTTC
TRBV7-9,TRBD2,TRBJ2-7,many,CVGSGRDSYEQYF,TGTGTCGGTAGCGGGAGGGACTCCTACGAGCAGTACTTC
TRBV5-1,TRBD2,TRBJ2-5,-,CASSGSGSGETQYF,TGCGCCAGCAGCGGAAGCGGGAGCGGGGAGACCCAGTACTTC
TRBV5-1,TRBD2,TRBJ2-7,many,CASSRGLAGVYEQYF,TGTGCCAGCAGTCGGGGACTAGCGGGAGTCTACGAGCAGTACTTC
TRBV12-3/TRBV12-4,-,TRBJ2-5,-,CASRALQETQYF,TGTGCCAGCAGGGCCCTCCAAGAGACCCAGTACTTC
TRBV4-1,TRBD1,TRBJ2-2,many,CASSHAQGARGELFF,TGCGCCAGCAGCCATGCGCAGGGGGCGCGCGGGGAGCTGTTTTTT
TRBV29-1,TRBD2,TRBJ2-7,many,CSVDGGARQYF,TGCAGCGTTGACGGGGGGGCTCGTCAGTACTTC
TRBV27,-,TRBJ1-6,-,CASSTENNSPLHF,TGTGCCAGTTCGACAGAGAATAATTCACCCCTCCACTTT
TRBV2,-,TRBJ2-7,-,CASSELVGRSYEQYF,TGTGCCAGCAGTGAATTGGTCGGCAGATCCTACGAGCAGTACTTC
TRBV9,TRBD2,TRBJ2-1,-,CASSVVGLAGVSALAEQFF,TGTGCCAGCAGCGTAGTAGGCCTAGCGGGAGTATCGGCCCTGGCTGAGCAGTTCTTC
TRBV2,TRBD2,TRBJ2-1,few,CASSDPYYGLAGGPSNEQFF,TGTGCCAGCAGTGACCCCTACTATGGGCTAGCGGGAGGGCCCAGCAATGAGCAGTTCTTC
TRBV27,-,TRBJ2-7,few,CASSSRDRRNLYEQYF,TGTGCCAGCAGTTCCCGGGACCGCCGAAACCTCTACGAGCAGTACTTC
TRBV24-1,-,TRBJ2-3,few,CATRGAGTDTQYF,TGTGCCACCAGGGGCGCGGGCACAGATACGCAGTATTTT
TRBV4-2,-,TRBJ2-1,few,CASSPFRVGEQFF,TGTGCCAGCAGCCCTTTTCGAGTGGGAGAGCAGTTCTTC
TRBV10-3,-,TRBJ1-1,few,CAIGERGMNTEAFF,TGTGCCATCGGGGAGAGAGGGATGAACACTGAAGCTTTCTTT
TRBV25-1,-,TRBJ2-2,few,CASRQVGRGHDTGELFF,TGTGCCAGCAGACAAGTCGGACGGGGGCATGACACCGGGGAGCTGTTTTTT
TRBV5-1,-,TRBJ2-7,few,CASSRGAGFDEQYF,TGCGCCAGCAGCCGAGGTGCGGGGTTCGACGAGCAGTACTTC
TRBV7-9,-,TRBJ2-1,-,CASSLVSQSYNEQFF,TGTGCCAGCAGCTTAGTTTCCCAGAGCTACAATGAGCAGTTCTTC
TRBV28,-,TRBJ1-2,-,CASSSRRSTGTKGGYTF,TGTGCCAGCAGTTCCCGAAGGAGTACAGGGACTAAGGGTGGCTACACCTTC
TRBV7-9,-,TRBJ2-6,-,CASRTTGGANVLTF,TGTGCCAGCAGAACTACGGGAGGGGCCAACGTCCTGACTTTC
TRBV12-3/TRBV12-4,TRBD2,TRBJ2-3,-,CVSSLGLAGADTQYF,TGTGTCAGCAGTCTGGGACTAGCGGGAGCAGATACGCAGTATTTT
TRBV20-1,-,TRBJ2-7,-,CSARPDLASYEQYF,TGCAGTGCTAGGCCCGATCTGGCTAGCTACGAGCAGTACTTC
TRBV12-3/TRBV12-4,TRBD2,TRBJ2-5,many,CASSLLLAALQETQYF,TGTGCCAGCAGTCTACTACTAGCGGCTCTCCAAGAGACCCAGTACTTC
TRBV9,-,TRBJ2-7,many,CASSVGTNYEQYF,TGTGCCAGCAGCGTAGGGACAAACTACGAGCAGTACTTC
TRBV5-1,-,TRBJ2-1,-,CASTLPTAPNEQFF,TGCGCCAGCACCTTACCGACCGCGCCGAATGAGCAGTTCTTC
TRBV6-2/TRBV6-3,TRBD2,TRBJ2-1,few,CASSRQRESHEQFF,TGTGCCAGCAGCAGACAGCGGGAGTCCCATGAGCAGTTCTTC
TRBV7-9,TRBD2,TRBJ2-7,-,CASSLAISGGPYEQYF,TGTGCCAGCAGCTTAGCTATAAGCGGGGGCCCCTACGAGCAGTACTTC
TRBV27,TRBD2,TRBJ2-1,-,CASGWREGSNEQFF,TGTGCCAGCGGTTGGCGGGAGGGAAGTAATGAGCAGTTCTTC
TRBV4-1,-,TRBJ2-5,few,CASSQGGNTQYF,TGCGCCAGCAGCCAAGGAGGGAACACCCAGTACTTC
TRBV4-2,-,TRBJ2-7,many,CASSQEFRWGISYEQYF,TGTGCCAGCAGCCAAGAGTTTCGGTGGGGAATTTCCTACGAGCAGTACTTC
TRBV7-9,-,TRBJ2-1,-,CASSFLVEGQFF,TGTGCCAGCAGCTTTTTGGTTGAAGGGCAGTTCTTC
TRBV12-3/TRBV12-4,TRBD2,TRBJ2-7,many,CASRLADSYEQYF,TGTGCCAGCCGACTAGCGGATTCCTACGAGCAGTACTTC
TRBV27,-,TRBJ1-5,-,CASMGTLRSNQPQHF,TGTGCCAGCATGGGGACATTACGTAGCAATCAGCCCCAGCATTTT
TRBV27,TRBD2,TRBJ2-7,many,CASSPGLGLYEQYF,TGTGCCAGCAGTCCCGGACTAGGTCTCTACGAGCAGTACTTC
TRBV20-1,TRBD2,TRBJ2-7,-,CSARVASGGSYEQYF,TGCAGTGCTAGAGTGGCTAGCGGGGGGTCCTACGAGCAGTACTTC
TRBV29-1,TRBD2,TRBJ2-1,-,CRRTSGNYEQFF,TGCAGACGGACTAGCGGGAATTATGAGCAGTTCTTC
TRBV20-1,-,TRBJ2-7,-,CSADPHSYEQYF,TGCAGTGCCGACCCACACTCCTACGAGCAGTACTTC
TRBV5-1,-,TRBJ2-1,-,CASSLARLDGDEQFF,TGCGCCAGCAGCTTGGCTCGGCTAGATGGGGATGAGCAGTTCTTC
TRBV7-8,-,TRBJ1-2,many,CASSLGVTNYGYTF,TGTGCCAGCAGCTTAGGAGTCACCAACTATGGCTACACCTTC
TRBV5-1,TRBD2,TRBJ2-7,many,CASSLGTSGSYEQYF,TGCGCCAGCAGCTTGGGTACTAGCGGGAGCTACGAGCAGTACTTC
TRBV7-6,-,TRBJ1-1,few,CASSLEGLPSSEAFF,TGTGCCAGCAGCTTAGAGGGGCTACCCTCCTCTGAAGCTTTCTTT
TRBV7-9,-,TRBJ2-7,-,CASQSGRIYEQYF,TGTGCCAGCCAATCGGGACGGATCTACGAGCAGTACTTC
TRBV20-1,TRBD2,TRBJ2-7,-,CSASRLAGAYEQYF,TGCAGTGCTAGCCGACTAGCGGGAGCCTACGAGCAGTACTTC
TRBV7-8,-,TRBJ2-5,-,CASSGSRLGIETQYF,TGTGCCAGCAGCGGTAGTAGACTAGGGATTGAGACCCAGTACTTC
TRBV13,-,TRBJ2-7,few,CASSHLSSYEQYF,TGTGCCAGCAGCCACCTTTCTTCCTACGAGCAGTACTTC
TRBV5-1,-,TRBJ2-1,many,CASSLGPGREFF,TGCGCCAGCAGCTTGGGTCCGGGGCGAGAGTTCTTC
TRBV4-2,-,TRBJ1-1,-,CASSQKGENTEAFF,TGTGCCAGCAGCCAAAAGGGGGAGAACACTGAAGCTTTCTTT
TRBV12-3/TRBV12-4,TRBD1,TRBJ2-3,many,CASSSRTGLRTDTQYF,TGTGCCAGCAGTTCTCGGACAGGGCTTCGCACAGATACGCAGTATTTT
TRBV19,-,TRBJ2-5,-,CASSSAQETQYF,TGTGCCAGCAGTAGCGCCCAAGAGACCCAGTACTTC
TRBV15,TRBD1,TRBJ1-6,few,CATSTYGTAYNSPLHF,TGTGCCACCAGCACTTACGGGACAGCTTATAATTCACCCCTCCACTTT
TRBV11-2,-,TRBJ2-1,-,CASTQSPTSEQFF,TGTGCCAGCACCCAGAGTCCCACGAGTGAGCAGTTCTTC